Listed below are T cell receptor beta chains from one sample, sequenced in a study of cytomegalovirus exposure and HLA in healthy donors. Libraries were prepared by immunoSEQ multiplex PCR; TCRdb keeps only in-frame clonotypes and omits some of them. Of about 120,000 clones listed, 65% to 80% are singletons. Sequencing was carried out using PBMCs. These receptors all come from a middle-aged man in good health and CMV-seropositive. Each CDR3 is given with its conserved first and last residue. D genes are given only for firm matches. Part of the rows lack a size; the others show once, few, many or a class for expanded clones.

NA | TRBJ2-7 | TRBD2 | TRBV5-1 | CASSYRTSDYEQYF
NA | TRBJ1-5 | NA | TRBV7-9 | CSSSPPGKGVGQPQHF
few | TRBJ1-5 | NA | TRBV5-5 | CASSFSGGSNQPQHF
few | TRBJ1-5 | NA | TRBV6-1 | CASSLFGIFNQPQHF
NA | TRBJ1-6 | NA | TRBV11-2 | CASAVSGSVRNSPLHF
NA | TRBJ2-7 | TRBD2 | TRBV4-3 | CASSQDSVYGLAGPDEQYF
NA | TRBJ2-4 | TRBD1 | TRBV2 | CASSARTGGVAKNIQYF
NA | TRBJ1-1 | NA | TRBV10-3 | CAISDPGRSNTEAFF
NA | TRBJ2-3 | TRBD2 | TRBV18 | CASSPAGRGTDTQYF
NA | TRBJ2-7 | NA | TRBV6-5 | CASSFAGYEQYF
few | TRBJ1-2 | TRBD1 | TRBV4-3 | CASSQDSEGAGGYTF
NA | TRBJ2-4 | NA | TRBV18 | CASSPAGFQNIQYF
NA | TRBJ2-5 | TRBD1 | TRBV5-1 | CASSVAPSGTGLETQYF
NA | TRBJ2-5 | TRBD1 | TRBV5-8 | CASSSGRTGVTQETQYF
few | TRBJ1-5 | NA | TRBV18 | CASSPTGGQPQHF
NA | TRBJ2-1 | TRBD1 | TRBV9 | CASSVDGTGGEQFF
NA | TRBJ1-1 | NA | TRBV7-9 | CASSPYGVWRGNTEAFF
NA | TRBJ2-5 | NA | TRBV27 | CASSLGRYETQYF
NA | TRBJ1-4 | NA | TRBV7-2 | CASSPRPGGGGEKLFF
once | TRBJ1-2 | TRBD1 | TRBV15 | CVTSREGLAPGQGLGYTF
NA | TRBJ2-7 | NA | TRBV7-9 | CASSPPGAGYEQYF
NA | TRBJ1-4 | NA | TRBV28 | CASSFVRTGMEKLFF
NA | TRBJ2-1 | TRBD2 | TRBV10-1 | CASSEGDGSGGSSYNEQFF
NA | TRBJ1-5 | NA | TRBV9 | CASSVGGGLQPQHF
NA | TRBJ1-6 | NA | TRBV20-1 | CSARVGAPLHF
NA | TRBJ1-4 | NA | TRBV6-1 | CASSEAPTQGELFF
NA | TRBJ2-7 | TRBD2 | TRBV7-2 | CASSVGRAGSPSEQYF
NA | TRBJ2-7 | TRBD2 | TRBV5-1 | CATNVLAGSYEQYF
NA | TRBJ1-1 | NA | TRBV2 | CASSAKQGILNTEAFF
NA | TRBJ1-4 | TRBD1 | TRBV2 | CASSGPPGQGGEKLFF
NA | TRBJ1-4 | NA | TRBV6-6 | CASSYPMNSNEKLFF
NA | TRBJ1-5 | TRBD1 | TRBV28 | CASSPDRDWQPQHF
NA | TRBJ2-5 | NA | TRBV5-6 | CASSLRQGPQETQYF
NA | TRBJ2-7 | TRBD1 | TRBV28 | CASPPTGQGKVGEQYF
NA | TRBJ2-2 | TRBD2 | TRBV18 | CASSPRAGVDTGELFF